This paragraph reports one TCR beta chain. Here immunoSEQ multiplex PCR was the method, and the copy in TCRdb shows in-frame clones only, minus some. The table shows some 120,000 clones, with about 85% occurring only once. J gave up 4 bases and V 0 bases, and 9 bases lay outside the gene matches. CDR1 SGHRS and CDR2 YFSETQ come from the germline V gene. The CDR3 consists of 17 residues. These data come from a study of blood T cell repertoires in COVID-19. Study background: Spain, Italy and the United States supplied samples that represented acute and convalescent COVID-19. Sources were T cells, B-cell-depleted T cells, or PBMCs; the material itself was cDNA or gDNA.

The receptor's source is a man aged 60 to 69 with acute or convalescent COVID-19. V and J are TRBV5-1 and TRBJ1-3; 8 nucleotides match TRBD1. The sequenced sample was peripheral blood. CDR3 coding DNA: TGCGCCAGCAGCTTGGAGGCCGGACAGGGATTCGGAAACACCATATATTTT. It specifies CASSLEAGQGFGNTIYF.